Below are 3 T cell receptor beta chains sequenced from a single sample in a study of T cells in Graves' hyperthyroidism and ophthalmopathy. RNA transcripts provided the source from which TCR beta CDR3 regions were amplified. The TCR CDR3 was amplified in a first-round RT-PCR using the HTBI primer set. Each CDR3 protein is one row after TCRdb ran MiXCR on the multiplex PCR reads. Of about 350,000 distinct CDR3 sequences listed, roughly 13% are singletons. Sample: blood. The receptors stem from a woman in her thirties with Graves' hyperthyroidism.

CDR3 amino acids: CAIKISAGTEAFF. Written as DNA, the CDR3 is TGTGCCATCAAAATCTCAGCGGGCACTGAAGCTTTCTTT. The V and J genes are TRBV10-3 and TRBJ1-1; D uncertain. Trimming pared 7 bases from V and 4 bases from J, leaving 13 bases between. CDR1 is ENHRY, CDR2 SYGVKD, per germline. This CDR3 has 13 residues.

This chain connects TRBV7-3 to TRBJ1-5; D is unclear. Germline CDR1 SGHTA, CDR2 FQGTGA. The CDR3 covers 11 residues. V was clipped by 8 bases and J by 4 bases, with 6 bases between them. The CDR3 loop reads CASFANQPQHF. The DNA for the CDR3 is TGTGCCAGCTTTGCTAATCAGCCCCAGCATTTT.

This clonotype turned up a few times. The CDR3 sequence: CASSERGGPPLHF. In DNA form, the CDR3 reads TGTGCCAGCAGTGAACGGGGCGGGCCACCCCTCCACTTT. J is TRBJ1-6 and V is TRBV2; weak D call: TRBD1 (5 bases). Germline loops: CDR1 SNHLY, CDR2 FYNNEI. Trimming shortened V by 2 bases and J by 11 bases, and 10 bases separated the two germline ends. The CDR3 contains 13 residues.